These T cell receptor beta chains were read from a single sample in a study of regulatory T cells in long-lasting Graves disease. One entry per CDR3 protein results from TCRdb running MiXCR on the multiplex PCR reads. The table shows some 470,000 distinct CDR3 sequences, with 20% to 25% occurring only once. The source material was peripheral blood mononuclear cells (PBMCs), sampled when the disease was refractory, from a patient treated with antithyroid drugs. These receptors were collected from a female donor with Graves disease. Each CDR3 is given with its conserved first and last residue. The order of the fields is D gene, clone size, V gene, J gene, CDR3 DNA, CDR3 protein. The D gene is left open where the match is weak. Some rows mark clone size as missing; the rest say once, few, many or name a class of expanded clone.

d_gene: -; abundance: few; v_gene: TRBV20-1; j_gene: TRBJ1-1; CDR3nt: TGCAGTGCTAGAAACAGGAACACTGAAGCTTTCTTT; CDR3aa: CSARNRNTEAFF
d_gene: -; abundance: few; v_gene: TRBV28; j_gene: TRBJ2-1; CDR3nt: TGTGCCAGCAGCATCATGGGCGGGTACAATGAGCAGTTCTTC; CDR3aa: CASSIMGGYNEQFF
d_gene: -; abundance: many; v_gene: TRBV12-3/TRBV12-4; j_gene: TRBJ1-5; CDR3nt: TGTGCCAGCAGTTCAAGCCACCAGCCCCAGCATTTT; CDR3aa: CASSSSHQPQHF
d_gene: TRBD1; abundance: few; v_gene: TRBV2; j_gene: TRBJ1-5; CDR3nt: TGTGCCAGCAGGATTTCCGGGACAGGGACCTACAATCAGCCCCAGCATTTT; CDR3aa: CASRISGTGTYNQPQHF
d_gene: -; abundance: -; v_gene: TRBV9; j_gene: TRBJ1-2; CDR3nt: TGTGCCAGCAGCGCCTACGTGGGACGGGGGGGGATCTGCTATGGCTACACCTTC; CDR3aa: CASSAYVGRGGICYGYTF
d_gene: -; abundance: many; v_gene: TRBV3-1; j_gene: TRBJ2-7; CDR3nt: TGTGCCAGCAGCCAAGTGGCAGGCGTCGGGGGCGAGCAGTACTTC; CDR3aa: CASSQVAGVGGEQYF
d_gene: TRBD2; abundance: -; v_gene: TRBV3-1; j_gene: TRBJ2-7; CDR3nt: TGTGCCAGCAGCCAAGGAGTAGCGGGGCTGTCTGCCGAGCAGTACTTC; CDR3aa: CASSQGVAGLSAEQYF
d_gene: -; abundance: -; v_gene: TRBV19; j_gene: TRBJ2-7; CDR3nt: TGTGCCAGTAGTTTGGCAAGTCAACCCTACGAGCAGTACTTC; CDR3aa: CASSLASQPYEQYF
d_gene: -; abundance: many; v_gene: TRBV7-2; j_gene: TRBJ2-5; CDR3nt: TGTGCCAGCACGCCAGCCGACTCCCTGGTTATCGAGACCCAGTACTTC; CDR3aa: CASTPADSLVIETQYF
d_gene: -; abundance: many; v_gene: TRBV7-9; j_gene: TRBJ2-4; CDR3nt: TGTGCCAGCAGCTTTAGTTACGGGGGGCATGGAAACATTCAGTACTTC; CDR3aa: CASSFSYGGHGNIQYF
d_gene: TRBD1; abundance: many; v_gene: TRBV7-2; j_gene: TRBJ1-2; CDR3nt: TGTGCCAGCAGCTTAGACTGGGACAGACGTTTGGAGGGCTATGGCTACACCTTC; CDR3aa: CASSLDWDRRLEGYGYTF
d_gene: -; abundance: few; v_gene: TRBV29-1; j_gene: TRBJ2-5; CDR3nt: TGCAGCGTTGAAGTAAAGACCCAGTACTTC; CDR3aa: CSVEVKTQYF
d_gene: TRBD2; abundance: many; v_gene: TRBV6-1; j_gene: TRBJ2-7; CDR3nt: TGTGCCAGCAGGGAGCGGGGGGAACTTACCTACGAGCAGTACTTC; CDR3aa: CASRERGELTYEQYF
d_gene: -; abundance: -; v_gene: TRBV20-1; j_gene: TRBJ2-7; CDR3nt: TGCAGCCCTCTCCCGGGGCGGCACCCCTACGAGCAGTACTTC; CDR3aa: CSPLPGRHPYEQYF
d_gene: -; abundance: many; v_gene: TRBV12-3/TRBV12-4; j_gene: TRBJ1-6; CDR3nt: TGTGCCAGCAGTTTACGGCCTCCCTCACCCCTCCACTTT; CDR3aa: CASSLRPPSPLHF
d_gene: -; abundance: -; v_gene: TRBV9; j_gene: TRBJ1-3; CDR3nt: TGTGCCAGCAGCCAAAGACAGGCATACTCTGGAAACACCATATATTTT; CDR3aa: CASSQRQAYSGNTIYF
d_gene: TRBD1; abundance: few; v_gene: TRBV28; j_gene: TRBJ1-5; CDR3nt: TGTGCCAGTTATCCGGGACAGGGGCCCTCGAGCAATCAGCCCCAGCATTTT; CDR3aa: CASYPGQGPSSNQPQHF
d_gene: TRBD2; abundance: -; v_gene: TRBV20-1; j_gene: TRBJ2-1; CDR3nt: TGCAGTGCCAGGGGGGTCCTAGCGGGAGTGGTGAATGAGCAGTTCTTC; CDR3aa: CSARGVLAGVVNEQFF
d_gene: TRBD2; abundance: -; v_gene: TRBV24-1; j_gene: TRBJ2-7; CDR3nt: TGTGCCACCAGTGACTCGGGACTAGGCGCCTACGAGCAGTACTTC; CDR3aa: CATSDSGLGAYEQYF
d_gene: -; abundance: many; v_gene: TRBV28; j_gene: TRBJ2-7; CDR3nt: TGTGCCAGCAGTTTAGGGGACTTCTCCTACGAGCAGTACTTC; CDR3aa: CASSLGDFSYEQYF
d_gene: TRBD2; abundance: few; v_gene: TRBV14; j_gene: TRBJ2-7; CDR3nt: TGTGCCAGCAGCAAGGTAGCGGGAGGCTACGAGCAGTACTTC; CDR3aa: CASSKVAGGYEQYF
d_gene: -; abundance: many; v_gene: TRBV30; j_gene: TRBJ1-6; CDR3nt: TGTGCCTGGAGTCCGGGACCGGAAAATTCACCCCTCCACTTT; CDR3aa: CAWSPGPENSPLHF
d_gene: -; abundance: -; v_gene: TRBV7-9; j_gene: TRBJ2-2; CDR3nt: TGTGCCAGCAGCACACAGGGTTGGAACACCGGGGAGCTGTTTTTT; CDR3aa: CASSTQGWNTGELFF
d_gene: TRBD2; abundance: many; v_gene: TRBV20-1; j_gene: TRBJ2-5; CDR3nt: TGCAGTGCTAGAGATCTGGCGGGACTAGCTTCGAAGACCCAATACTTC; CDR3aa: CSARDLAGLASKTQYF
d_gene: -; abundance: few; v_gene: TRBV7-2; j_gene: TRBJ2-2; CDR3nt: TGTGCCAGCAGCTTAGGTTTGCTCGGGGTCCACACCGGGGAGCTGTTTTTT; CDR3aa: CASSLGLLGVHTGELFF